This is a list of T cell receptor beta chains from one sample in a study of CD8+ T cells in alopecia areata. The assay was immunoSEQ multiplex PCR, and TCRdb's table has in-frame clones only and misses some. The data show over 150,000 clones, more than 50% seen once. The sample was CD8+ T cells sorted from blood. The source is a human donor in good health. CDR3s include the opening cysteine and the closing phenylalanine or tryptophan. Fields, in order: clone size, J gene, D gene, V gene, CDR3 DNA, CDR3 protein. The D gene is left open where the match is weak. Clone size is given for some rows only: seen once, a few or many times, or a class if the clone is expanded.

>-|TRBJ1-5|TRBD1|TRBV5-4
TGTGCCAGCAGCCCGGGACAGGCTTCATATAGCAATCAGCCCCAGCATTTT
CASSPGQASYSNQPQHF
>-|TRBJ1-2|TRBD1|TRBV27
TGTGCCAGCAGTTATAACAGGGGCTGGGTCTATGGCTACACCTTC
CASSYNRGWVYGYTF
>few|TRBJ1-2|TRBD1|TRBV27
TGTGCCAGCAGTTTAAGGGGGCAGGGCTATGGCTACACCTTC
CASSLRGQGYGYTF
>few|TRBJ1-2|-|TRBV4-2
TGTGCCAGCAGCTTAGTTCAAGGGCAGGGAGATGATGGCTACACCTTC
CASSLVQGQGDDGYTF
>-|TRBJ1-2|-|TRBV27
TGTGCCAGCAGTTTGGAGGGGCGGGGGCCCACATACACCTTC
CASSLEGRGPTYTF
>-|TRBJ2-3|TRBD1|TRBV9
TGTGCCAGCAGCGGAAAGGACAGGGACGTCGGAGATACGCAGTATTTT
CASSGKDRDVGDTQYF
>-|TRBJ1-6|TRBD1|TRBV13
TGTGCCAGCAGTGAGGGTGACAGGGTTAATTCACCCCTCCACTTT
CASSEGDRVNSPLHF
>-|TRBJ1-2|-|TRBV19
TGTGCCAGTAGTATAGACACGACTATGCGGGGCTATGGCTACACCTTC
CASSIDTTMRGYGYTF
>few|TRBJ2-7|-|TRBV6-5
TGTGCCAGCAGTTACAGGGGAGGCGACGAGCAGTACTTC
CASSYRGGDEQYF
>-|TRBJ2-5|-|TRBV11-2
TGTGCCAGCAGCTTTCGTGAGACCCAGTACTTC
CASSFRETQYF
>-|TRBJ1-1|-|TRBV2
TGTGCCAGCAGTCTCACTGAAGCTTTCTTT
CASSLTEAFF
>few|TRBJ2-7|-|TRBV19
TGTGCCAGTAGTAGCGGGGAATCCTACGAGCAGTACTTC
CASSSGESYEQYF
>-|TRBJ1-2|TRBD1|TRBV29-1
TGCAGCGTTGCACAGGGGCGCATAGAGGGTGGCTACACCTTC
CSVAQGRIEGGYTF
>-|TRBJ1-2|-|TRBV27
TGTGCCAGCAGTTTTGGCAGAGACTATGGCTACACCTTC
CASSFGRDYGYTF
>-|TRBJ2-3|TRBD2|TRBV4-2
TGTGCCAGCAGCCTAAGCGGGGGGGCCTCTCCCCCAGATACGCAGTATTTT
CASSLSGGASPPDTQYF
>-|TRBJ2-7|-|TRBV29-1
TGCAGCGTTGAAGATCTATCAGGGTCCTACGAGCAGTACTTC
CSVEDLSGSYEQYF
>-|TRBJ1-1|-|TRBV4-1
TGCGCCAGCGGCCTGAGTCAGAACACTGAAGCTTTCTTT
CASGLSQNTEAFF
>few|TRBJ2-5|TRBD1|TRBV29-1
TGCACCGGGGGGGACAGGGGTCCGGGAGAGACCCAGTACTTC
CTGGDRGPGETQYF
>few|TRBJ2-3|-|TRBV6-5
TGTGCCAGCAGTTATGGCGCCGGCACAGATACGCAGTATTTT
CASSYGAGTDTQYF
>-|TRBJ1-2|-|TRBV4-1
TGCGCCAGCAGCCAAGAGAGTCAGGGAGTCCCTGGCTACACCTTC
CASSQESQGVPGYTF
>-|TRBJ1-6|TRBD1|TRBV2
TGTGCCAGCAGGGCCGGGACAGGCATCAATTCACCCCTCCACTTT
CASRAGTGINSPLHF
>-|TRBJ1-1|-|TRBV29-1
TGCAGCGTTGTTAAGGAAAACAGTGGGGCTGAAGCTTTCTTT
CSVVKENSGAEAFF
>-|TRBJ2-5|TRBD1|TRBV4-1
TGCGCCAGCAGCCAAGGACAGGGGGCGAGGGAGACCCAGTACTTC
CASSQGQGARETQYF
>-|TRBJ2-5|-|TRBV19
TGTGCCAGTAGTTTATGGGGACACCAAGAGACCCAGTACTTC
CASSLWGHQETQYF
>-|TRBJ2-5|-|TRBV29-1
TGCAGCGATCAGGGCGCAGGGGAGACCCAGTACTTC
CSDQGAGETQYF
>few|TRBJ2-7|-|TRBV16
TGTGCCAGCAGCCAAGCTTCCTACGAGCAGTACTTC
CASSQASYEQYF
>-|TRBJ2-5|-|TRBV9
TGTGCCAGCAGCGTAGGGGACTTACAAGAGACCCAGTACTTC
CASSVGDLQETQYF
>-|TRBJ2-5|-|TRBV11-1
TGTGCCAGCAGTCAGGGAAGGGGAGAGACCCAGTACTTC
CASSQGRGETQYF
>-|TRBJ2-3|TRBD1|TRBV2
TGTGCCGGCAAGACAGGGCTCGCAGATACGCAGTATTTT
CAGKTGLADTQYF
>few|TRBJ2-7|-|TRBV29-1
TGCAGCGTTGCAACGGGGTCCTACGAGCAGTACTTC
CSVATGSYEQYF
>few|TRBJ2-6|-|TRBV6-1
TGTGCCAGCAGTGAAGCGGCGCGTTCTGGGGCCAACGTCCTGACTTTC
CASSEAARSGANVLTF
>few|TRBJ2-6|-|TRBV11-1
TGTGCCAGCAGCTTAGAGTCCTCCATCCTGACTTTC
CASSLESSILTF
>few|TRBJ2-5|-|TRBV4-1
TGCGCCAGCAGCACTGGTGGGGGGACACAAGAGACCCAGTACTTC
CASSTGGGTQETQYF
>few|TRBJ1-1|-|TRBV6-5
TGTGCCAGCAGTTACAATCATCAGATTGAAGCTTTCTTT
CASSYNHQIEAFF
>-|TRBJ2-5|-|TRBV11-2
TGTGCCAGCAGCTTAGTAAGTCCATTGGAGACCCAGTACTTC
CASSLVSPLETQYF
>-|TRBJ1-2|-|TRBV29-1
TGCAGCGTTGACGCGGGCTATGGCTACACCTTC
CSVDAGYGYTF
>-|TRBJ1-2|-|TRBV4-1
TGCGCCAGCAGCCAACAGACGGCGGGGGATGGCTACACCTTC
CASSQQTAGDGYTF
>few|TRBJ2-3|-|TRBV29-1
TGCAGCGTCCCAGGGGTTGGGTTGGATACGCAGTATTTT
CSVPGVGLDTQYF
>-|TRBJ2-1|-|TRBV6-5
TGTGCCAGCCGGGGCGACACCTCCTACAATGAGCAGTTCTTC
CASRGDTSYNEQFF
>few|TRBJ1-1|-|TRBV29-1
TGCAGCGTCTATGGACTTCCTGAAGCTTTCTTT
CSVYGLPEAFF
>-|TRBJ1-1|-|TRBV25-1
TGTGCCAGCAGTGATGCAGGGGACACTGAAGCTTTCTTT
CASSDAGDTEAFF
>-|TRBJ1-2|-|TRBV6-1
TGTGCCACCCAGGGACGGGGCGAGGGCTACACCTTC
CATQGRGEGYTF